A single sample gave rise to the 5 T cell receptor beta chains below, sequenced in a study of cytomegalovirus exposure and HLA in healthy donors. Primers included in the PCR were 60 Vbeta and 13 Jbeta primers. Assay used: immunoSEQ multiplex PCR; TCRdb lists only in-frame clones, some missing. The profile covers about 140,000 clones, with around 57% appearing a single time and around 1.8% taken by the ten largest. Sequences were obtained from PBMCs. Receptors originate from a male donor in good health and CMV-seronegative.

This rearrangement joins TRBV29-1 to TRBJ2-5, with D possibly matching TRBD2 (6 bases). The germline gives CDR1 SQVTM, CDR2 ANQGSEA. The CDR3 sequence is 13 residues long. The V end lost 3 bases, the J end lost 5 bases, and 13 bases lay between the germline ends. The CDR3 bases are TGCAGCGTTGAGGGGGGAGGATGGGAGACCCAGTACTTC. It specifies CSVEGGGWETQYF.

This clone was seen only once. Distinct nucleotide sequences in the sample also encode this CDR3. The rearrangement joins TRBV5-1 to TRBJ2-1; 9 bases match TRBD1. Germline assignment: CDR1 SGHRS and CDR2 YFSETQ. Losses at the gene ends were 4 bases for V and 2 bases for J; bases not matched to a gene: 4. The CDR3 sequence is 15 residues long. The CDR3 spells CASSPGQGAYNEQFF. CDR3 in DNA: TGCGCCAGCAGCCCGGGACAGGGAGCCTACAATGAGCAGTTCTTC.

The rearrangement links TRBV6-6 to TRBJ1-2; D is possibly TRBD1 (5 bases). Germline assignment: CDR1 MNHNY and CDR2 SVGAGI (reference sequence). Trimming removed 2 bases from V and 6 bases from J, with 13 bases in between. The CDR3 covers 14 residues. The DNA of the CDR3 is TGTGCCAGCAGTTACCTAAAACAGGTTGATGGCTACACCTTC. Protein sequence: CASSYLKQVDGYTF.

The chain combines TRBV10-1 with TRBJ2-7, with 8 bases that match TRBD2. The CDR3 spans 15 residues. Trimming cost V 4 bases and J 2 bases; bases outside gene matches: 7. From germline, CDR1 is WNHNN and CDR2 SYGVQD (reference sequence). The CDR3 reads CASSVLSGETYEQYF. In DNA form, the CDR3 reads TGCGCCAGCAGTGTACTTAGCGGGGAAACCTACGAGCAGTACTTC.

This clone showed up just a few times. The rearrangement links TRBV9 to TRBJ2-7; a possible D gene is TRBD1 (6 bases). The CDR3 has 15 residues. The germline V and J ends were trimmed by 3 bases and 1 base, with 14 bases remaining between them. The germline V gene encodes CDR1 SGDLS and CDR2 YYNGEE. This CDR3 reads CASSGSPQGSYEQYF. The CDR3 bases are TGTGCCAGCAGCGGTAGCCCCCAGGGGTCCTACGAGCAGTACTTC.